This T cell receptor beta chain was found in a study of T cell responses to AZD1222 COVID-19 vaccine. General study points: The donor cohort was predominantly white British with a female majority, and clonal diversity may have been underestimated.

The assay was immunoSEQ multiplex PCR, and TCRdb's table has in-frame clones only and misses some. The sample yields 100,000 to 120,000 clones, 88% seen once. With regard to this clone: As yet, its antigen is unknown. Because the CDR3's place on the DNA is in doubt, the DNA is left out and the CDR3 is given as listed by TCRdb.

The CDR3 spans 15 amino acids, including both terminal residues. CDR1 is SQVTM, CDR2 ANQGSEA, per germline. This clonotype was sampled from an adult in good health. This chain links TRBV29-1 with TRBJ1-1. The sequenced sample was peripheral blood, obtained on day 0 of AZD1222 vaccination. Here the CDR3 reads CSVFGEGIVGAEAFF.